Presented here are 26 T cell receptor beta chains from one specimen sequenced in a study of cytomegalovirus exposure and HLA in healthy donors. The PCR was carried out with 60 Vbeta primers and 13 Jbeta primers. TCRdb's copy holds only in-frame clones and misses some; the assay was immunoSEQ multiplex PCR. The sample shows about 190,000 clones, just under 75% of them seen only once. Sequenced material: PBMCs. The receptors originated from a woman under 40 in good health and CMV-seropositive.

This chain joins TRBV4-1 and TRBJ1-1; 8 bases align to TRBD1. V gave up 3 bases and J gave up 6 bases; unmatched junction bases: 9. CDR1 MGHRA and CDR2 YSYEKL come from the germline V gene. The CDR3 extends over 15 amino acids. The CDR3 loop is CASSHPGQGTAEAFF. The CDR3 DNA is TGCGCCAGCAGCCACCCTGGACAGGGTACGGCTGAAGCTTTCTTT.

This clone was found a few times. The chain carries TRBV21-1 and TRBJ2-3; TRBD2, as called in the table, went unchecked against the DNA. TRBV21-1 is a documented pseudogene. This CDR3 comprises 17 residues. CDR3 nucleotide sequence: TGTGCCAGCAGCAAAGGTATAGTAGCGGGACGAACAGATACGCAGTATTTT. Translating gives CASSKGIVAGRTDTQYF.

The chain combines TRBV27 with TRBJ2-3; TRBD2 matches 7 bases. CDR3 length equals 16 residues. Germline V lookup: CDR1 MNHEY, CDR2 SMNVEV (reference sequence). V was clipped by 7 bases and J by 2 bases; unmatched bases: 12. The CDR3 here is CASTRGGLGSTDTQYF. DNA for the CDR3: TGTGCCAGCACGCGGGGAGGACTAGGCTCCACAGATACGCAGTATTTT.

The rearrangement uses TRBV7-9 and TRBJ2-3; no reliable D call. V was pared by 5 bases and J by 3 bases, with 9 bases between. CDR3 length: 13 residues. Per the germline V gene, CDR1 is SEHNR and CDR2 is FQNEAQ (reference sequence). The CDR3 coding sequence is TGTGCCAGCAGCACCGAGTGGACAGATACGCAGTATTTT. Protein: CASSTEWTDTQYF. The whole variable domain, remainder taken from reference TRBV7-9 and TRBJ2-3, is DTGVSQNPRHKITKRGQNVTFRCDPISEHNRLYWYRQTLGQGPEFLTYFQNEAQLEKSRLLSDRFSAERPKGSFSTLEIQRTEQGDSAMYLCASSTEWTDTQYFGPGTRLTVL.

This clone occurred a few times. The chain uses TRBV19 and TRBJ1-5; tentative D call: TRBD1 (6 bases). The CDR3 totals 17 residues. V lost 3 bases to trimming and J lost 1 base, with 16 bases between them. The germline V gene has CDR1 LNHDA and CDR2 SQIVND (reference sequence). The CDR3 DNA is TGTGCCAGTAGTATGGACAGTACTCCCTGGAGCAATCAGCCCCAGCATTTT. Encoded protein: CASSMDSTPWSNQPQHF.

This sequence joins TRBV4-2 and TRBJ2-5; 10 bases match TRBD2. This CDR3 region has 17 residues. Germline V gene lookup returns CDR1 LGHNA and CDR2 YNFKEQ. Trimming took 0 bases from V and 3 from J; bases not matched to a gene: 7. The CDR3 loop reads CASSQEGSGRGEETQYF. As DNA, the CDR3 is TGTGCCAGCAGCCAAGAAGGGAGCGGGAGGGGGGAAGAGACCCAGTACTTC.

V gene TRBV6-1 combines with J gene TRBJ2-7; 9 bases line up with TRBD1. The germline CDR1 and CDR2 sequences are MNHNS and SASEGT. The CDR3 runs 14 residues. The J segment lost 6 bases and the V segment lost 6 bases, leaving 9 bases of the junction unmatched. CDR3 DNA sequence: TGTGCCAGCAGGGTGGGACAGGGCCCTCTCGAGCAGTACTTC. Amino acid sequence: CASRVGQGPLEQYF.

The rearrangement uses TRBV7-6 and TRBJ1-4; 9 bases fit TRBD1. Trimming at V came to 2 bases and at J to 3 bases, leaving 4 bases not matched to a gene. Germline V gene lookup returns CDR1 SGHVS and CDR2 FNYEAQ. The CDR3 covers 16 residues. This CDR3 reads CASSLPTGGSNEKLFF. Here the CDR3 DNA reads TGTGCCAGCAGCTTACCAACAGGGGGCTCTAATGAAAAACTGTTTTTT.

A few counts support this clone. The gene calls are TRBV5-6 and TRBJ2-7, with a possible D match to TRBD2 (6 bases). Germline-derived CDR1 and CDR2 are SGHDT and YYEEEE. V lost 7 bases to trimming and J lost 4 bases, with 18 bases between them. The CDR3 contains 14 residues. The CDR3, as DNA: TGTGCCAGCCATTCTGGAGGGAGAAGATACGAGCAGTACTTC. It specifies CASHSGGRRYEQYF.

The gene calls are TRBV6-6 and TRBJ1-3, with D maybe TRBD1 (5 bases). Germline CDR1 MNHNY, CDR2 SVGAGI (reference sequence). The CDR3 runs to 15 residues. V lost 0 bases and J 4 bases, leaving 10 bases between the germline ends. CDR3 coding DNA: TGTGCCAGCAGTTACTCGTCAGGGATAGGAAACACCATATATTTT. Encoded protein: CASSYSSGIGNTIYF.

The gene calls are TRBV4-1 and TRBJ2-7; 8 nucleotides agree with TRBD2. Germline CDR1 reads MGHRA; CDR2 reads YSYEKL. The CDR3 covers 14 residues. The J segment lost 5 bases and the V segment lost 4 bases, leaving 7 bases of the junction unmatched. Written as DNA, the CDR3 is TGCGCCAGCAGCCCCGGGGGGGCAGAGAACGAGCAGTACTTC. Its protein is CASSPGGAENEQYF.

The V call is TRBV11-2, the J call TRBJ2-7; TRBD2 is a possible D gene (5 bases). CDR1 and CDR2 from the germline V gene are SGHAT and FQNNGV. With 5 bases removed from V and 3 bases from J, the gap between germline ends came to 14 bases. CDR3 length: 14 residues. The CDR3 region has the DNA TGTGCCAGCAGCCTACCATCGAGGGACTACGAGCAGTACTTC. This translates into CASSLPSRDYEQYF.

The chain is built from TRBV27 and TRBJ1-1; 9 positions agree with TRBD1. The CDR3 sequence is 15 residues long. V dropped 7 bases and J dropped 2; count of bases not matched to a gene: 8. Germline CDR1 and CDR2: MNHEY and SMNVEV (reference sequence). The CDR3 DNA is TGTGCCAGCACCGCCGGGACAGGGTTTAACACTGAAGCTTTCTTT. Translated: CASTAGTGFNTEAFF.

CDR3 in amino acids: CASRDGTGVQKLFF. In nucleotides, the CDR3 is TGTGCCAGCAGGGACGGGACAGGGGTCCAAAAACTGTTTTTT. V usage is TRBV2 and J usage is TRBJ1-4; TRBD1 aligns across 10 bases. The CDR3 covers 14 residues. J was trimmed by 9 bases and V by 6 bases; bases with no gene match: 7. Germline lookup yields CDR1 SNHLY and CDR2 FYNNEI.

The chain couples TRBV19 to TRBJ1-1; D might be TRBD1 (5 bases). From germline, CDR1 is LNHDA and CDR2 SQIVND (reference sequence). V gave up 3 bases and J gave up 3 bases, with 11 bases separating them. The CDR3 loop spans 14 amino acids. The CDR3 is CASSISGYDTEAFF. Here the CDR3 DNA reads TGTGCCAGTAGTATTTCAGGGTATGACACTGAAGCTTTCTTT.

The gene calls are TRBV11-2 and TRBJ2-1; D is unresolved. CDR3 length: 14 residues. The V end lost 0 bases, the J end lost 4 bases, and 7 bases lay between the germline ends. Germline V gene data show CDR1 as SGHAT and CDR2 as FQNNGV. The CDR3 DNA is TGTGCCAGCAGCTTAGAGGTGGAGTACAATGAGCAGTTCTTC. This gives the protein CASSLEVEYNEQFF.

The V call is TRBV28, the J call TRBJ1-2; D is uncertain. The CDR3 loop spans 11 amino acids. V shed 6 bases and J shed 6 bases, with 8 bases lying between them. Germline CDR1 reads MDHEN; CDR2 reads SYDVKM. The CDR3 loop is CASSLPDGYTF. CDR3 bases: TGTGCCAGCAGCTTACCTGATGGCTACACCTTC.

This chain joins TRBV5-4 and TRBJ2-7, with D possibly TRBD1 on 6 matching bases. This CDR3 spans 13 amino acids. The germline V and J ends were trimmed by 0 bases and 2 bases, with 6 bases remaining between them. Germline-derived CDR1 and CDR2 are SGHNT and YYREEE (reference sequence). The CDR3 loop reads CASSLGGPYEQYF. The CDR3 nucleotides read TGTGCCAGCAGCTTGGGGGGGCCCTACGAGCAGTACTTC. The full variable domain, completed using reference TRBV5-4 and TRBJ2-7, is ETGVTQSPTHLIKTRGQQVTLRCSSQSGHNTVSWYQQALGQGPQFIFQYYREEENGRGNFPPRFSGLQFPNYSSELNVNALELDDSALYLCASSLGGPYEQYFGPGTRLTVT.

The chain employs TRBV25-1 and TRBJ2-1; 9 nucleotides match TRBD1. V lost 1 base and J lost 4; bases outside the gene matches: 2. This CDR3 comprises 15 residues. CDR1 and CDR2 (germline): MGHDK, SYGVNS. The CDR3 here is CASSESGTGYNEQFF. CDR3 in DNA: TGTGCCAGCAGTGAATCTGGGACAGGGTACAATGAGCAGTTCTTC. Together with reference TRBV25-1 and TRBJ2-1, the CDR3 gives the full variable domain: EADIYQTPRYLVIGTGKKITLECSQTMGHDKMYWYQQDPGMELHLIHYSYGVNSTEKGDLSSESTVSRIRTEHFPLTLESARPSHTSQYLCASSESGTGYNEQFFGPGTRLTVL.

This clone appeared once. The chain combines TRBV28 with TRBJ2-7; 9 bases agree with TRBD2. V was pared by 5 bases and J by 9 bases, with 5 bases of the junction left unmatched. The V gene's germline CDR1 is MDHEN and CDR2 SYDVKM. This CDR3 spans 12 amino acids. As DNA, the CDR3 is TGTGCCAGCAGTGTAGCGGGAGAGAGGCAGTACTTC. It yields the protein CASSVAGERQYF.

This chain links TRBV28 with TRBJ1-2; 9 bases map to TRBD1. The CDR3 totals 15 residues. From germline, CDR1 is MDHEN and CDR2 SYDVKM. The V gene end was trimmed by 7 bases and the J gene end by 2 bases; junction bases not matched to a gene: 8. In DNA form, the CDR3 reads TGTGCCAGCACCGGGACAGGGCTCTTCAACTATGGCTACACCTTC. Amino acid sequence: CASTGTGLFNYGYTF.

The chain uses TRBV30 and TRBJ2-3; 14 positions match TRBD2. J gave up 6 bases and V 1 base, and 3 bases lay outside the gene matches. There are 15 residues in the CDR3. The germline gives CDR1 GTSNPN, CDR2 SVGIG (reference sequence). The CDR3 loop is CAWSGTSGRYDTQYF. As DNA, the CDR3 is TGTGCCTGGAGTGGGACTAGCGGGAGGTACGATACGCAGTATTTT.

The genes are TRBV27 and TRBJ2-7; TRBD1 aligns across 7 bases. CDR1 is MNHEY, CDR2 SMNVEV, per germline (reference sequence). CDR3 size: 13 residues. V lost 3 bases to trimming and J lost 3 bases; unmatched junction nucleotides: 2. The CDR3 is CASSFPGGYEQYF. CDR3 nucleotides: TGTGCCAGCAGTTTCCCAGGGGGCTACGAGCAGTACTTC.

The chain joins TRBV5-1 to TRBJ1-1; D might be TRBD1 (6 bases). The V gene lost 0 bases and the J gene lost 6 bases, with 12 bases spanning the gap. Germline V lookup: CDR1 SGHRS, CDR2 YFSETQ. The CDR3 length is 14 residues. CDR3 amino acids: CASSLGRGRAEAFF. The CDR3, as DNA: TGCGCCAGCAGCTTGGGGAGGGGGAGGGCTGAAGCTTTCTTT. The whole variable domain, remainder taken from reference TRBV5-1 and TRBJ1-1, is KAGVTQTPRYLIKTRGQQVTLSCSPISGHRSVSWYQQTPGQGLQFLFEYFSETQRNKGNFPGRFSGRQFSNSRSEMNVSTLELGDSALYLCASSLGRGRAEAFFGQGTRLTVV.

The chain links TRBV11-2 to TRBJ2-7; D might be TRBD2 (5 bases). V was cut by 5 bases and J by 6 bases, with 11 bases left in between. CDR3 size: 12 residues. CDR1 is SGHAT, CDR2 FQNNGV, per germline. CDR3 sequence reads: CASSQGSSEQYF. The CDR3 region has the DNA TGTGCCAGCAGCCAAGGGAGCTCCGAGCAGTACTTC.

The chain links TRBV28 to TRBJ2-7, with 7 bases fitting TRBD2. The V gene end was trimmed by 7 bases and the J gene end by 0 bases; junction bases not matched to a gene: 3. The CDR3 is 13 residues long. Germline lookup yields CDR1 MDHEN and CDR2 SYDVKM. The CDR3 DNA reads TGTGCCAGCAACGGGGGGAACTCCTACGAGCAGTACTTC. It codes for CASNGGNSYEQYF.